This TCR beta chain appears in the sequencing data of a study of monozygotic twins with inflammatory bowel disease. TCRdb reanalyzed the 5' RACE reads and collapses them to one entry per CDR3 protein, without DNA. Its table lists approximately 400,000 distinct CDR3 sequences. The CDR3 length is 14 residues. Germline CDR1 is MNHEY and CDR2 is SMNVEV (reference sequence). The material sequenced was blood. The TCR comes from a human donor with ulcerative colitis or Crohn's disease, or a healthy co-twin of an affected twin (not recorded which). The chain combines TRBV27 with TRBJ2-7; absent DNA, TCRdb's TRBD2 call cannot be checked. The CDR3 is CASSFYGRVGEQYF.